This note documents a single T cell receptor (beta chain) sequence. Its target is unknown. The sample is drawn from a study of T cells after yellow fever vaccination. General observations from the study: A minor fraction of clonotypes spanned both CD4 and CD8 compartments. Subsequent booster samples again held most clones from primary vaccination (under 98% CD4, just under 90% CD8).

Researchers made TCR cDNA using 5'RACE template switching, and this step added a universal primer site and UMIs. MiXCR, applied by TCRdb to the 5' RACE reads, yields one record per CDR3 protein. The sample consists of roughly 170,000 distinct CDR3 sequences, approximately 6.2% of them appearing once. CDR3 length: 12 residues. Trimming took 6 bases from V and 4 from J, leaving 10 bases between them. Germline V gene sequence: CDR1 MNHEY, CDR2 SMNVEV (reference sequence). This chain uses TRBV27 with TRBJ2-7; no reliable D call. The sample here was CD4+ T cells sorted from PBMCs, taken on the day of the first yellow fever vaccination. The TCR comes from a man aged 18 to 29 who received the YFV17D yellow fever vaccine. CDR3 coding DNA: TGTGCCAGCAGGTTGACCAGTTACGAGCAGTACGTC. Its protein is CASRLTSYEQYV.